The 18 T cell receptor beta chains presented below share a single source sample, sequenced in a study of blood T cell repertoires in COVID-19. The assay was immunoSEQ multiplex PCR, and TCRdb's table has in-frame clones only and misses some. Among some 24,000 clones listed, 81% were seen once. The sample was peripheral blood. The receptors here all came from a man in his sixties or seventies with acute or convalescent COVID-19.

J is TRBJ2-7 and V is TRBV23-1, with D unresolved. TRBV23-1 is reported as an ORF; its role is uncertain. This CDR3 comprises 16 residues. V lost 0 bases to trimming and J lost 4 bases, with 16 bases between them. DNA for the CDR3: TGCGCCAGCAGTCAATCTTCGGCAGCCGGAGTTTACGAGCAGTACTTC. Translation gives CASSQSSAAGVYEQYF.

This chain uses TRBV14 with TRBJ2-2, with D unclear. The CDR3 length is 14 residues. CDR1 and CDR2 (germline): SGHDN, FVKESK. Trimming cost V 3 bases and J 7 bases, with 12 bases left between them. The CDR3 sequence is CASSHDHTGGELFF. CDR3 nucleotide sequence: TGTGCCAGCAGCCACGATCATACGGGCGGGGAGCTGTTTTTT. The full variable domain, in which reference TRBV14 and TRBJ2-2 provide the parts outside the CDR3, is EAGVTQFPSHSVIEKGQTVTLRCDPISGHDNLYWYRRVMGKEIKFLLHFVKESKQDESGMPNNRFLAERTGGTYSTLKVQPAELEDSGVYFCASSHDHTGGELFFGEGSRLTVL.

The chain combines TRBV6-5 with TRBJ2-5, with D perhaps matching TRBD2 (6 bases). V lost 5 bases and J lost 1, with 14 bases in between. Per the germline V gene, CDR1 is MNHEY and CDR2 is SVGAGI. The CDR3 sequence is 15 residues long. CDR3 bases: TGTGCCAGCAGTCTGCTGGGGGGACCCCAAGAGACCCAGTACTTC. This encodes CASSLLGGPQETQYF.

Here the CDR3 reads CAISDASGGLQETQYF. Written as DNA, the CDR3 is TGTGCCATCAGTGATGCTAGCGGGGGGCTCCAAGAGACCCAGTACTTC. The chain links TRBV10-3 to TRBJ2-5, with TRBD2 identical over 11 bases. The V gene's germline CDR1 is ENHRY and CDR2 SYGVKD. This CDR3 spans 16 amino acids. Trimming took 3 bases from V and 1 from J; bases not matched to a gene: 4.

This chain links TRBV18 with TRBJ1-2, with D possibly being TRBD1 (5 bases). Germline V gives CDR1 KGHSH, CDR2 LQKENI. With 3 bases removed from V and 5 bases from J, the gap between germline ends came to 10 bases. The CDR3 runs 13 residues. CDR3 in amino acids: CASSPEQEYGYTF. CDR3 sequence (DNA): TGTGCCAGCTCACCGGAACAGGAGTATGGCTACACCTTC.

V usage is TRBV6-6 and J usage is TRBJ2-7; 8 positions agree with TRBD1. The germline CDR1 and CDR2 sequences are MNHNY and SVGAGI (reference sequence). V was clipped by 7 bases and J by 6 bases; unmatched bases: 5. This CDR3 has 12 residues. CDR3 in amino acids: CASKPQGGEQYF. CDR3 DNA: TGTGCCAGCAAGCCACAGGGGGGCGAGCAGTACTTC.

V and J are TRBV7-9 and TRBJ1-3, with a weak D call TRBD1 (6 bases). CDR3 length: 15 residues. CDR1 SEHNR and CDR2 FQNEAQ come from the germline V gene (reference sequence). Trimming removed 5 bases at V and 0 bases at J, with 11 bases between. The chain's CDR3 is CASSLGGLSGNTIYF. DNA for the CDR3: TGTGCCAGCAGCCTAGGGGGACTCTCTGGAAACACCATATATTTT.

The chain uses TRBV7-9 and TRBJ1-5, with 7 positions matching TRBD1. CDR1 SEHNR and CDR2 FQNEAQ come from the germline V gene (reference sequence). This CDR3 comprises 19 residues. Trimming removed 5 bases from V and 0 bases from J; junction bases left unmatched: 16. CDR3 in amino acids: CASSRATGSGGYSNQPQHF. As DNA, the CDR3 is TGTGCCAGCAGCCGAGCGACAGGGTCTGGGGGTTATAGCAATCAGCCCCAGCATTTT.

The J gene is TRBJ2-7, the V gene TRBV6-1; the D is unclear. Looked up from germline, CDR1 is MNHNS and CDR2 is SASEGT. Trimming cost V 1 base and J 1 base, with 11 bases left between them. The CDR3 has 15 amino acids. The CDR3 DNA reads TGTGCCAGCAGTGAAGGAGGCAGTAGATCCTACGAGCAGTACTTC. It translates to CASSEGGSRSYEQYF.

Only a few counts were recorded for this clone. This sequence joins TRBV30 and TRBJ1-5; 7 positions match TRBD1. The CDR3 has 13 residues. From germline, CDR1 is GTSNPN and CDR2 SVGIG (reference sequence). Trimming removed 7 bases from V and 2 bases from J; junction bases left unmatched: 5. The CDR3 coding sequence is TGTGCCTTCCAGGGGGGTCGCAATCAGCCCCAGCATTTT. This translates into CAFQGGRNQPQHF.

The rearrangement links TRBV5-1 to TRBJ1-1; TRBD1 is a possible D gene (6 bases). Germline loops: CDR1 SGHRS, CDR2 YFSETQ. This CDR3 has 14 amino acids. Trimming removed 2 bases from V and 4 bases from J, with 12 bases in between. The DNA of the CDR3 is TGCGCCAGCAGCTTCTCAGGGGCGAGCACTGAAGCTTTCTTT. It codes for CASSFSGASTEAFF.

This chain joins TRBV6-5 and TRBJ2-1; possible D gene TRBD1, 6 bases. The germline CDR1 and CDR2 sequences are MNHEY and SVGAGI. The CDR3 has 15 amino acids. The V gene lost 5 bases and the J gene lost 5 bases, with 16 bases spanning the gap. The CDR3 is CASSRKGESNNEQFF. The CDR3 nucleotides are TGTGCCAGCAGTAGGAAGGGGGAAAGTAACAATGAGCAGTTCTTC.

The chain uses TRBV7-2 and TRBJ1-2, with D tentatively TRBD1 (5 bases). CDR1 SGHTA and CDR2 FQGNSA come from the germline V gene. The CDR3 consists of 15 residues. V shed 2 bases and J shed 1 base, with 11 bases lying between them. The chain's CDR3 is CASSLSAGYNYGYTF. CDR3 in DNA: TGTGCCAGCAGCTTATCTGCAGGGTATAACTATGGCTACACCTTC. Based on the CDR3 plus reference TRBV7-2 and TRBJ1-2, the full variable domain is GAGVSQSPSNKVTEKGKDVELRCDPISGHTALYWYRQSLGQGLEFLIYFQGNSAPDKSGLPSDRFSAERTGGSVSTLTIQRTQQEDSAVYLCASSLSAGYNYGYTFGSGTRLTVV.

The rearrangement links TRBV10-3 to TRBJ2-5; 8 bases are a match to TRBD1. With 7 bases clipped from V and 1 base from J, the junction kept 2 bases outside the gene matches. CDR1 is ENHRY and CDR2 is SYGVKD in the germline V gene. The CDR3 length is 13 residues. CDR3 protein: CAITGQVQETQYF. In nucleotides, the CDR3 is TGTGCCATCACGGGACAGGTCCAAGAGACCCAGTACTTC.

This clone has only one observation. The chain couples TRBV6-6 to TRBJ2-3, with D possibly being TRBD1 (6 bases). Trimming removed 5 bases from V and 10 bases from J, with 22 bases in between. CDR3 length equals 15 residues. Per germline, CDR1 MNHNY and CDR2 SVGAGI (reference sequence). CDR3 nucleotides: TGTGCCAGCAGTAACAGGGAGAAGTCTATACGAGCGCAGTATTTT. Translated, it gives CASSNREKSIRAQYF.

The J gene is TRBJ1-1, the V gene TRBV27; D gene ambiguous. Germline V gene sequence: CDR1 MNHEY, CDR2 SMNVEV (reference sequence). V was pared by 5 bases and J by 4 bases, with 11 bases between. The CDR3 sequence is 13 residues long. Written as DNA, the CDR3 is TGTGCCAGCAGTGTCCGAGGTGGCACTGAAGCTTTCTTT. This gives the protein CASSVRGGTEAFF.

This chain links TRBV5-1 with TRBJ1-1, with a tentative D call TRBD1 (6 bases). Germline V lookup: CDR1 SGHRS, CDR2 YFSETQ. The CDR3 is 14 amino acids. Between the trimmed V and J ends, which lost 2 bases and 2 bases, there was a span of 10 bases. The CDR3: CASSFAGANTEAFF. The CDR3 DNA sequence: TGCGCCAGCAGCTTCGCAGGGGCCAACACTGAAGCTTTCTTT. Combining the CDR3 with reference TRBV5-1 and TRBJ1-1 gives the whole variable domain KAGVTQTPRYLIKTRGQQVTLSCSPISGHRSVSWYQQTPGQGLQFLFEYFSETQRNKGNFPGRFSGRQFSNSRSEMNVSTLELGDSALYLCASSFAGANTEAFFGQGTRLTVV.

The table lists this clone with a count of one. The chain couples TRBV2 to TRBJ2-7, with 13 bases lining up with TRBD2. Germline V gives CDR1 SNHLY, CDR2 FYNNEI. CDR3 length: 13 residues. V was clipped by 4 bases and J by 7 bases; unmatched bases: 1. CDR3 bases: TGTGCCAGCAGTGGACTAGCGGGGGGAGAGCAGTACTTC. Its protein is CASSGLAGGEQYF.